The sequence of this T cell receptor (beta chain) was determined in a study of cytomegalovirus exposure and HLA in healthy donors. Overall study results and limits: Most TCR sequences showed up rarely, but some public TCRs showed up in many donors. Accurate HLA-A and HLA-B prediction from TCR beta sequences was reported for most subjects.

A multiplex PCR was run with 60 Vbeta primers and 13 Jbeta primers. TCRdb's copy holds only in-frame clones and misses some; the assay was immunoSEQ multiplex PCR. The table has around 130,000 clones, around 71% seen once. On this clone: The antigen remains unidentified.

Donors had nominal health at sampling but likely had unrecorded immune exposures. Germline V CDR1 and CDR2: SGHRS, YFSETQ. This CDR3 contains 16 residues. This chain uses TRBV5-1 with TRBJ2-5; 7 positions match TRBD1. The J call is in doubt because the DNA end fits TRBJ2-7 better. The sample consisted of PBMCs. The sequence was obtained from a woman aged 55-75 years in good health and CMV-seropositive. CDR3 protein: CASSLEGTASSYEQYF. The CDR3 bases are TGCGCCAGCAGCTTGGAGGGGACAGCGAGCTCCTACGAGCAGTACTTC.